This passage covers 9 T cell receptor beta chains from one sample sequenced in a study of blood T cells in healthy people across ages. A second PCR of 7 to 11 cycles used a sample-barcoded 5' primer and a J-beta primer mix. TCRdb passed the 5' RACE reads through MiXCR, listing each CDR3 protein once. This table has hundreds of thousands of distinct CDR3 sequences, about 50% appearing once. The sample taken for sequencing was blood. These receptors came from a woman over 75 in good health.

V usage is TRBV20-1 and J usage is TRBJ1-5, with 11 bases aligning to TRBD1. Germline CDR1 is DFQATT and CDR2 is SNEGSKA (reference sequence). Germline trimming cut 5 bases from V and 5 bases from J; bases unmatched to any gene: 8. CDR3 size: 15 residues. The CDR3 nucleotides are TGCAGTGCTCAGGGGACAGGGGGTGGAGATCAGCCCCAGCATTTT. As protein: CSAQGTGGGDQPQHF.

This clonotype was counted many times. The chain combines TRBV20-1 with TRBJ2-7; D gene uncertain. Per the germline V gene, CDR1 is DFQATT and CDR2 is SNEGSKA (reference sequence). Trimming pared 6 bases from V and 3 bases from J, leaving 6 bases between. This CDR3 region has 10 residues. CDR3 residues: CSALDYEQYF. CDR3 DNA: TGCAGTGCCCTAGACTACGAGCAGTACTTC.

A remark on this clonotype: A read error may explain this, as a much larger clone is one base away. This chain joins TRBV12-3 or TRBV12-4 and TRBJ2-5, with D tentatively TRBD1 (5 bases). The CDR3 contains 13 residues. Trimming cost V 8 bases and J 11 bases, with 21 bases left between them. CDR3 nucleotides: TGTGCCAGCTTATTGGGGCGCCCCAATGAGCAGTACTTC. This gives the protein CASLLGRPNEQYF.

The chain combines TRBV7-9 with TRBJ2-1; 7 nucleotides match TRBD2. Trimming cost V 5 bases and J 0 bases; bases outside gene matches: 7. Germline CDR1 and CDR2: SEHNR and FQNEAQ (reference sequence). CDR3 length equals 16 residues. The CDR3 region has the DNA TGTGCCAGCAGCGGAGGGACTATCAGCTCCTACAATGAGCAGTTCTTC. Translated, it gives CASSGGTISSYNEQFF.

The CDR3 nucleotides are TGTGCCAGCAGCGCAGAACGAGCGCCTTACAATGAGCAGTTCTTC. It encodes CASSAERAPYNEQFF. The chain carries TRBV9 and TRBJ2-1, with D uncertain. This CDR3 region has 15 residues. Deletions cut 3 bases from V and 4 bases from J, with 14 bases between. Germline-derived CDR1 and CDR2 are SGDLS and YYNGEE. Using reference TRBV9 and TRBJ2-1 for the parts outside the CDR3, the full variable domain is DSGVTQTPKHLITATGQRVTLRCSPRSGDLSVYWYQQSLDQGLQFLIQYYNGEERAKGNILERFSAQQFPDLHSELNLSSLELGDSALYFCASSAERAPYNEQFFGPGTRLTVL.

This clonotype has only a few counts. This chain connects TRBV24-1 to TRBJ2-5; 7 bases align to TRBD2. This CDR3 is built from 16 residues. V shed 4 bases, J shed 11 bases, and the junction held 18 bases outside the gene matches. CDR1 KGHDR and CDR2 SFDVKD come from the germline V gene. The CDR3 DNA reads TGTGCCACCAGTGACCCGGCGGGAGTCGGGAACAATGAGCAGTACTTC. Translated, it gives CATSDPAGVGNNEQYF.

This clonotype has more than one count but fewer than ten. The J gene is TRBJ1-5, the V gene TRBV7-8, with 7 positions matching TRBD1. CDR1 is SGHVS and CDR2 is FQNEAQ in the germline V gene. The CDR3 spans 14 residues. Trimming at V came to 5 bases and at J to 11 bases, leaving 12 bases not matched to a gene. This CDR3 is CASSPGTASRAQHF. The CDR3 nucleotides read TGTGCCAGCAGCCCGGGGACAGCCTCTCGGGCCCAGCATTTT.

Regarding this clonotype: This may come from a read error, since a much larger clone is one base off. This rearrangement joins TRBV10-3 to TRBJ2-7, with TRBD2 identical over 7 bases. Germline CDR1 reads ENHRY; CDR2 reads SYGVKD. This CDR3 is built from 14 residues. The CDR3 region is CATSAGGSFYEQYF. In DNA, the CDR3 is TGTGCCACCAGTGCGGGCGGGAGCTTCTACGAGCAGTACTTC.

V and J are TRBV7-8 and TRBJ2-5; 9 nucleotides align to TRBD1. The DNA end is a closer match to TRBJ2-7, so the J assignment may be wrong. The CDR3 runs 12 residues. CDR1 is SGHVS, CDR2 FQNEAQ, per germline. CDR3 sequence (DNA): TGTGCCAGCTCAGACAGGGGGGACGAGCAGTACTTC. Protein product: CASSDRGDEQYF.